These 25 T cell receptor beta chains came from one sample sequenced in a study of blood T cell repertoires in COVID-19. Sequencing was performed with immunoSEQ multiplex PCR; in TCRdb, only in-frame clones are kept and a portion is missing. This table holds 60,000 to 75,000 clones, roughly 70% found once. Source material: PBMCs or T cells enriched from blood (not recorded which). The receptors were sampled from a woman aged 55-70 years who had been exposed to COVID-19.

This clone has just a few counts. The chain is built from TRBV5-1 and TRBJ2-7, with TRBD1 identical over 7 bases. This CDR3 is built from 13 residues. Unmatched junction bases numbered 1, after V lost 2 bases and J lost 2 bases. The germline V gene encodes CDR1 SGHRS and CDR2 YFSETQ. This CDR3 reads CASSFGTAYEQYF. CDR3 sequence (DNA): TGCGCCAGCAGCTTCGGGACAGCCTACGAGCAGTACTTC.

This clone has at least ten counts. V gene TRBV7-8 combines with J gene TRBJ2-1; 9 bases fit TRBD1. J gave up 3 bases and V 3 bases, and 0 bases lay outside the gene matches. CDR3 size: 14 residues. Germline assignment: CDR1 SGHVS and CDR2 FQNEAQ. The CDR3 loop is CASSLDRGYNEQFF. Here the CDR3 DNA reads TGTGCCAGCAGCTTGGACAGGGGCTACAATGAGCAGTTCTTC.

This clone was observed a few times. The chain carries TRBV27 and TRBJ1-5; D is ambiguous. This CDR3 comprises 13 residues. V shed 5 bases and J shed 3 bases, with 8 bases lying between them. Germline CDR1 reads MNHEY; CDR2 reads SMNVEV (reference sequence). The CDR3 loop reads CASSAGANQPQHF. The CDR3 DNA reads as TGTGCCAGCAGTGCCGGAGCCAATCAGCCCCAGCATTTT.

The genes are TRBV29-1 and TRBJ2-5, with 7 bases matching TRBD2. Germline V gene sequence: CDR1 SQVTM, CDR2 ANQGSEA. This CDR3 has 12 amino acids. V shed 7 bases, J shed 4 bases, and the junction held 6 bases outside the gene matches. CDR3 amino acids: CSAGGRAETQYF. CDR3 in DNA: TGCAGCGCCGGAGGGAGGGCAGAGACCCAGTACTTC.

This clone has just a few counts. This chain connects TRBV5-6 to TRBJ2-5, with 11 bases that match TRBD2. The CDR3 totals 16 residues. Germline CDR1 and CDR2: SGHDT and YYEEEE. Trimming at V came to 0 bases and at J to 4 bases, leaving 5 bases not matched to a gene. CDR3 in DNA: TGTGCCAGCAGCTTGGGACTAGCGGGGAGGGGAGAGACCCAGTACTTC. It encodes CASSLGLAGRGETQYF.

This clone was counted a few times. This chain connects TRBV11-2 to TRBJ1-2, with 7 bases fitting TRBD1. Germline V gene data show CDR1 as SGHAT and CDR2 as FQNNGV. This CDR3 region has 14 residues. The ends lost 5 bases at V and 4 bases at J; junction bases unmatched: 7. CDR3 nucleotide sequence: TGTGCCAGCAGCCCTACCGGACAGGTCTATGGCTACACCTTC. Translation: CASSPTGQVYGYTF.

The rearrangement joins TRBV5-6 to TRBJ1-1, with a tentative D call TRBD1 (5 bases). Per germline, CDR1 SGHDT and CDR2 YYEEEE. The CDR3 has 13 amino acids. The V end was cut by 4 bases, the J end by 4 bases, with 11 bases between. The CDR3 reads CASSPWGGTEAFF. The CDR3 coding sequence is TGTGCCAGCAGCCCTTGGGGGGGCACTGAAGCTTTCTTT.

This clone was detected a few times. This chain connects TRBV5-1 to TRBJ2-7, with D maybe TRBD2 (5 bases). Trimming removed 4 bases at V and 7 bases at J, with 15 bases between. The CDR3 contains 13 residues. Germline-derived CDR1 and CDR2 are SGHRS and YFSETQ. The CDR3 coding sequence is TGCGCCAGCAGCCCAAGACCGAGGGAGGAGCAGTACTTC. This codes for CASSPRPREEQYF.

The chain has TRBV15 and TRBJ1-2; 7 nucleotides align to TRBD1. V shed 3 bases and J 1 base; nucleotides not matched to a gene: 2. CDR1 is LNHNV and CDR2 is YYDKDF in the germline V gene (reference sequence). CDR3 size: 14 residues. This CDR3 is CATSSRDSNYGYTF. In nucleotides, the CDR3 is TGTGCCACCAGCAGTAGGGACAGTAACTATGGCTACACCTTC.

The rearrangement uses TRBV19 and TRBJ1-5; 10 bases agree with TRBD1. V lost 4 bases to trimming and J lost 2 bases; unmatched junction nucleotides: 5. The CDR3 sequence is 16 residues long. CDR1 LNHDA and CDR2 SQIVND come from the germline V gene (reference sequence). The CDR3 bases are TGTGCCAGTAGTAAGGGGACAGGGGTAGGCAATCAGCCCCAGCATTTT. Amino acid sequence: CASSKGTGVGNQPQHF.

This clone was found a few times. This chain connects TRBV10-3 to TRBJ1-2; tentatively, D is TRBD1 (5 bases). Germline CDR1 is ENHRY and CDR2 is SYGVKD. The CDR3 is made up of 13 amino acids. Between the trimmed V and J ends, which lost 4 bases and 6 bases, there was a span of 12 bases. CDR3 sequence: CAISVETVDGYTF. CDR3 nucleotides: TGTGCCATCAGTGTCGAGACAGTCGATGGCTACACCTTC.

The CDR3 DNA sequence: TGTGCCAGCAGCTTAAGCGTCCCGGGGGCTTTCTTT. This sequence encodes CASSLSVPGAFF. The J gene is TRBJ1-1, the V gene TRBV7-9; D ambiguous. This CDR3 region has 12 residues. The V end lost 2 bases, the J end lost 11 bases, and 12 bases lay between the germline ends. Germline values: CDR1 SEHNR, CDR2 FQNEAQ (reference sequence).

The gene calls are TRBV11-3 and TRBJ1-1, with D possibly matching TRBD1 (6 bases). This CDR3 comprises 13 residues. The V end was cut by 2 bases, the J end by 6 bases, with 10 bases between. The V gene's germline CDR1 is SGHNT and CDR2 YENEEA. CDR3 in DNA: TGTGCCAGCAGCTTAAACAGGGCGTCTGAAGCTTTCTTT. Protein: CASSLNRASEAFF.

This clone was recorded a few times. The gene calls are TRBV27 and TRBJ2-6; a possible D gene is TRBD1 (5 bases). Germline V gene lookup returns CDR1 MNHEY and CDR2 SMNVEV (reference sequence). The ends were cut back, 0 bases at V and 2 bases at J, with 11 bases in the middle. The CDR3 is 17 residues long. The DNA of the CDR3 is TGTGCCAGCAGTTTATCGAAGGGGTCGACTGGGGCCAACGTCCTGACTTTC. As protein: CASSLSKGSTGANVLTF.

J is TRBJ2-6 and V is TRBV19; D remains unclear. The CDR3 length is 15 residues. The ends were cut back, 6 bases at V and 0 bases at J, with 9 bases in the middle. Germline loops: CDR1 LNHDA, CDR2 SQIVND (reference sequence). The CDR3: CASSHQRSGANVLTF. CDR3 bases: TGTGCCAGTAGCCATCAGCGCTCTGGGGCCAACGTCCTGACTTTC.

The rearrangement joins TRBV6-5 to TRBJ2-1; D perhaps matches TRBD2 (6 bases). The germline V and J ends were trimmed by 6 bases and 4 bases, with 13 bases remaining between them. This CDR3 region has 14 residues. From germline, CDR1 is MNHEY and CDR2 SVGAGI. CDR3 coding DNA: TGTGCCAGCAGCGCCCGGGACTTATACAATGAGCAGTTCTTC. It is translated as CASSARDLYNEQFF.

The chain combines TRBV14 with TRBJ1-2; 7 nucleotides match TRBD1. V lost 0 bases, J lost 3 bases, and 7 bases stayed unmatched. This CDR3 comprises 16 residues. The germline gives CDR1 SGHDN, CDR2 FVKESK. CDR3 amino acids: CASSQDNRDRDYGYTF. CDR3 sequence (DNA): TGTGCCAGCAGCCAAGATAATCGCGACAGGGACTATGGCTACACCTTC.

The CDR3 region is CASSTELDKNIQYF. The CDR3 region has the DNA TGCGCCAGCAGTACGGAACTAGACAAAAACATTCAGTACTTC. The chain carries TRBV10-2 and TRBJ2-4, with D maybe TRBD2 (5 bases). Deletions cut 5 bases from V and 3 bases from J, with 11 bases between. This CDR3 spans 14 amino acids. Germline CDR1 reads WSHSY; CDR2 reads SAAADI.

This sequence joins TRBV20-1 and TRBJ1-2, with no clear D. V dropped 3 bases and J dropped 9 bases, with 11 bases sitting between them. CDR1 is DFQATT, CDR2 SNEGSKA, per germline (reference sequence). The CDR3 length is 11 residues. CDR3 coding DNA: TGCAGTGCTAGTGCCGGTCGAAGCTACACCTTC. Translation gives CSASAGRSYTF.

The chain uses TRBV2 and TRBJ1-5; possibly TRBD1 for D (6 bases). The V and J ends lost 4 bases and 1 base respectively, with 11 bases between them. CDR1 and CDR2 from the germline V gene are SNHLY and FYNNEI. The CDR3 sequence is 15 residues long. The CDR3 DNA is TGTGCCAGCAGTGTAGGACAGATAAGCAATCAGCCCCAGCATTTT. This codes for CASSVGQISNQPQHF.

The chain is built from TRBV4-1 and TRBJ2-2; TRBD2 agrees at 8 bases. The CDR3 has 15 amino acids. Trimming took 3 bases from V and 4 from J; bases not matched to a gene: 4. Per the germline V gene, CDR1 is MGHRA and CDR2 is YSYEKL. This CDR3 is CASSHGGVGTGELFF. The CDR3 region has the DNA TGCGCCAGCAGCCACGGGGGGGTCGGCACCGGGGAGCTGTTTTTT.

The chain links TRBV7-2 to TRBJ1-1; 9 bases are a match to TRBD1. J lost 0 bases, V lost 5 bases, and 13 bases had no gene match. Germline values: CDR1 SGHTA, CDR2 FQGNSA. The CDR3 consists of 18 residues. The CDR3 reads CASSLLRRTGALNTEAFF. The DNA of the CDR3 is TGTGCCAGCAGCCTATTGCGGCGGACAGGGGCGCTGAACACTGAAGCTTTCTTT.

The gene calls are TRBV29-1 and TRBJ2-4, with 7 nucleotides matching TRBD1. J was trimmed by 6 bases and V by 0 bases; bases with no gene match: 8. The CDR3 sequence is 15 residues long. CDR1 is SQVTM, CDR2 ANQGSEA, per germline. The CDR3 sequence is CSVEDHSGGRNIQYF. The CDR3 DNA is TGCAGCGTTGAAGATCACTCAGGGGGTCGAAACATTCAGTACTTC.

This rearrangement joins TRBV6-5 to TRBJ2-1; 7 bases match TRBD2. The trim removed 6 bases at V and 10 bases at J, leaving 9 bases unmatched. Germline CDR1 and CDR2: MNHEY and SVGAGI. The CDR3 length is 13 residues. The CDR3 nucleotides read TGTGCCAGCAGCCTGGGGGGGTATGCCGAGCAGTTCTTC. Amino acids: CASSLGGYAEQFF.

The chain employs TRBV7-9 and TRBJ2-3, with 13 positions matching TRBD2. CDR3 size: 18 residues. With V trimmed by 4 bases and J by 8 bases, 15 bases remained unmatched. CDR1 is SEHNR, CDR2 FQNEAQ, per germline (reference sequence). CDR3 amino acids: CASSSPGTSGDPQSTQYF. The CDR3 nucleotides read TGTGCCAGCAGCTCCCCCGGGACTAGCGGGGACCCGCAGAGTACGCAGTATTTT.